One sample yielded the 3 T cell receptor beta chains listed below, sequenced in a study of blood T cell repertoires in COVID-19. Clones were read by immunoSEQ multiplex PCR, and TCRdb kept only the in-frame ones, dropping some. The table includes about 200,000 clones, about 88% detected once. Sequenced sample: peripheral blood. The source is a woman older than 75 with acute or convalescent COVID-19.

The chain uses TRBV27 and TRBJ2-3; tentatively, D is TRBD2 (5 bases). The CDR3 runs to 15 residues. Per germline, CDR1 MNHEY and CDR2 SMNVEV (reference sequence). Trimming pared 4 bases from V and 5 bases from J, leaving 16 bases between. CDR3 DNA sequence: TGTGCCAGCAGTTCTGACACATCCCGGGGAGATACGCAGTATTTT. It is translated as CASSSDTSRGDTQYF.

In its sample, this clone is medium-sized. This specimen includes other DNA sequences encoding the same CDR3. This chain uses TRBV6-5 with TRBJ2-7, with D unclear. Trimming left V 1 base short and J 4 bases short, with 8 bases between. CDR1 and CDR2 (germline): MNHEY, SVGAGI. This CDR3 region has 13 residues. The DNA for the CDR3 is TGTGCCAGCAGTTACTTCCCCGGGTACGAGCAGTACTTC. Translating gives CASSYFPGYEQYF.

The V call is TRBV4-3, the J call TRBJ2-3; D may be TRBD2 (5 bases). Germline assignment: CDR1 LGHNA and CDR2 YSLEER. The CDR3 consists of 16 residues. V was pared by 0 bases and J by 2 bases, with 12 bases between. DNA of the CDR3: TGCGCCAGCAGCCAAGATCTCAGCGGACCCACAGATACGCAGTATTTT. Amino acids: CASSQDLSGPTDTQYF.